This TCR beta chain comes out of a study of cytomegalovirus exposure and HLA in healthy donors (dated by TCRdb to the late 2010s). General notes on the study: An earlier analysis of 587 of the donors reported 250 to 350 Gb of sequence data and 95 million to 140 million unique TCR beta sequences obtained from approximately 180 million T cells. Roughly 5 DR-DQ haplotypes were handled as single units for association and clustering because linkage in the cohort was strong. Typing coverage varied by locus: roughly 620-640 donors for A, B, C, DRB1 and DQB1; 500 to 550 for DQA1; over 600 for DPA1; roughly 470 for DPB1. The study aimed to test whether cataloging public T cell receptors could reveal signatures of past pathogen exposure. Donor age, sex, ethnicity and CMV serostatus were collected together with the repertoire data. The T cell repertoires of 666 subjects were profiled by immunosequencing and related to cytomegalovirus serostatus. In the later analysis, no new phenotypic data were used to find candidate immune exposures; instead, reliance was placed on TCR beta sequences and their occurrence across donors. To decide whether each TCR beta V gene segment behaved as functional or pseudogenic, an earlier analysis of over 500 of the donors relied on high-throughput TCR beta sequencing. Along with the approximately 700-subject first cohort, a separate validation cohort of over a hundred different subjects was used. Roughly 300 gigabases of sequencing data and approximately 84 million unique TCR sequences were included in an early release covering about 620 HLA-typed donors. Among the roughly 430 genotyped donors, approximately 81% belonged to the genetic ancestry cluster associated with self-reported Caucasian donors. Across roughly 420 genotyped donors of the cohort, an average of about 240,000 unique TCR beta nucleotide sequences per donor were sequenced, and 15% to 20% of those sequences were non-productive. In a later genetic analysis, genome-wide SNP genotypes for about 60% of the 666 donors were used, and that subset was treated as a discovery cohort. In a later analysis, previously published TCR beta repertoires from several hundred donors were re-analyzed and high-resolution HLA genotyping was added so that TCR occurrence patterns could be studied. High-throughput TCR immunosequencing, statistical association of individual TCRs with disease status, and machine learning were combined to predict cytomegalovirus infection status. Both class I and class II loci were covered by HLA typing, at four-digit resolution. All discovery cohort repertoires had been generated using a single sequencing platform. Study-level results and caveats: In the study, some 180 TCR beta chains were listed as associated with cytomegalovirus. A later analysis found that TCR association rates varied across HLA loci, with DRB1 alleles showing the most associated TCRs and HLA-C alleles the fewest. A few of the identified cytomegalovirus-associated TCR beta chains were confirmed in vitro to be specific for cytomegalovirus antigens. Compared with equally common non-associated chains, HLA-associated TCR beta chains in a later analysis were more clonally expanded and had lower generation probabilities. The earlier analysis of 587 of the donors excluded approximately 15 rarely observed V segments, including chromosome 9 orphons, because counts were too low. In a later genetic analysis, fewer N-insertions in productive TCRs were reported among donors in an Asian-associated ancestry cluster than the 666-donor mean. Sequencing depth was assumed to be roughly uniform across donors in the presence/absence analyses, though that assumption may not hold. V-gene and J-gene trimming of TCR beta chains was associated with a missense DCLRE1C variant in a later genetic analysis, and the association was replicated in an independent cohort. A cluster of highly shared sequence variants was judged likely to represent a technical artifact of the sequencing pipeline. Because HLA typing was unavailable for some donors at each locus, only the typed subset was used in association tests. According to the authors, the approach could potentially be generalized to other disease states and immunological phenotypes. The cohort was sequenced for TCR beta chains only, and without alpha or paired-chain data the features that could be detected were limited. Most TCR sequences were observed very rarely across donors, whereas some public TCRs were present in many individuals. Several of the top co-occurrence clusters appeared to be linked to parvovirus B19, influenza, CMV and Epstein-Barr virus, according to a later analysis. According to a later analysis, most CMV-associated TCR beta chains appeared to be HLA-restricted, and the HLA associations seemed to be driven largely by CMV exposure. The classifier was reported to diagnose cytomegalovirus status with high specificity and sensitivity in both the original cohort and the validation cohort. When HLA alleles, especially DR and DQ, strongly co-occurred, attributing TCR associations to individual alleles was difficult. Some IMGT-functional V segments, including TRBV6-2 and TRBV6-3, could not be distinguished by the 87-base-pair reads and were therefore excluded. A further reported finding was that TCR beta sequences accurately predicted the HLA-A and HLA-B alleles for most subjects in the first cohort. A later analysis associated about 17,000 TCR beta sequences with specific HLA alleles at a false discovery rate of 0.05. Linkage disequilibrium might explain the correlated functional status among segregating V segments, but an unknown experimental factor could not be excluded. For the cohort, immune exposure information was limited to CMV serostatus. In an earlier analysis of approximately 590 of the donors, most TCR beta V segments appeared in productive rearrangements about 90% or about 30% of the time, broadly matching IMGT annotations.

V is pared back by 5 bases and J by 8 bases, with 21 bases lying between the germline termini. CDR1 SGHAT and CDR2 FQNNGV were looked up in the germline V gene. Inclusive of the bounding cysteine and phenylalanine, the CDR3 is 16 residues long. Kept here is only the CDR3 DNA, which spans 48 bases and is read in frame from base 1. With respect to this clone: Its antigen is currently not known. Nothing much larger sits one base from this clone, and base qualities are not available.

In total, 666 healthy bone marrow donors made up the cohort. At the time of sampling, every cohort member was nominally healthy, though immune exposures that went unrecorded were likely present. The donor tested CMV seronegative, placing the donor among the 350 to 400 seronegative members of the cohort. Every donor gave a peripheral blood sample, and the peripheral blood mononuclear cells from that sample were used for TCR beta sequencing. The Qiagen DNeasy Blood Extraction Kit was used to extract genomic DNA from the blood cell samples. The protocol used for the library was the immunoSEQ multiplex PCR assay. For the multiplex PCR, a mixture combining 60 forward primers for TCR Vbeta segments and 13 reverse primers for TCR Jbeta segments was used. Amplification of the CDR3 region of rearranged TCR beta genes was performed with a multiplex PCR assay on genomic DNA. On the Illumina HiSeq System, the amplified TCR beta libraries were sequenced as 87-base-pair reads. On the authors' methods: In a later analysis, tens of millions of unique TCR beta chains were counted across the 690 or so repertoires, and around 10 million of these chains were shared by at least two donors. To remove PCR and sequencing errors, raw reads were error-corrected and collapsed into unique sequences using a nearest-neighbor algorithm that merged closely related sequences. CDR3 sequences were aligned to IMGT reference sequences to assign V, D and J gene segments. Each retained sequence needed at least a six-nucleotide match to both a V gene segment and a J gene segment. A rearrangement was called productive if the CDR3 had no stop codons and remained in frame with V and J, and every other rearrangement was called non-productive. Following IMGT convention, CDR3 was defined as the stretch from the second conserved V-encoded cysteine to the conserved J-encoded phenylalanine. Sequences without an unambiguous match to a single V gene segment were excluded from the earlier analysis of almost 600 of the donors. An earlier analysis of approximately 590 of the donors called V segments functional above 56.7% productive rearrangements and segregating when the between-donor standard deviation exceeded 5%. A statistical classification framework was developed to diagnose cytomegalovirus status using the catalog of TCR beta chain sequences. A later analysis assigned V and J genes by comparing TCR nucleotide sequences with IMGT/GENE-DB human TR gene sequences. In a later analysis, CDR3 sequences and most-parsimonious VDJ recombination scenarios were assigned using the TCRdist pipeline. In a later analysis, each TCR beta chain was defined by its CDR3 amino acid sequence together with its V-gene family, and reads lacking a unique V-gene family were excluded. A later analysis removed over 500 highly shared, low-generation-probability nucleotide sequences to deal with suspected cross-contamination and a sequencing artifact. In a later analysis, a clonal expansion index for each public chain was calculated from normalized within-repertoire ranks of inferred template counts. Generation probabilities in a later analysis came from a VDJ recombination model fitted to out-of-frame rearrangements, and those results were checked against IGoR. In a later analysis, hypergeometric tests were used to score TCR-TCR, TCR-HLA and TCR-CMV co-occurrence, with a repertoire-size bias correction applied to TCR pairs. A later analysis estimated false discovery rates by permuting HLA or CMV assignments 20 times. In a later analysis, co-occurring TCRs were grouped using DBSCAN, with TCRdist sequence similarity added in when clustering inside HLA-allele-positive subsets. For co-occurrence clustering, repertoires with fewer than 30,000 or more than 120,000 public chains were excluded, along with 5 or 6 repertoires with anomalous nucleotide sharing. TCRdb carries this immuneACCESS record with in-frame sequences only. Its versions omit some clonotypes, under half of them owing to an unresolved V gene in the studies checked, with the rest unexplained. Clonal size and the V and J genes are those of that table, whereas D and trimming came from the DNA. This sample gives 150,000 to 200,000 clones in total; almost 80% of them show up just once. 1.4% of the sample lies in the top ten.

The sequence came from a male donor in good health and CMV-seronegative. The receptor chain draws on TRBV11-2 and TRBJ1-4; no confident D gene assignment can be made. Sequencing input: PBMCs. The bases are TGTGCCAGCAGCCAGACTCCGGATGAGGCTGGGGAAAAACTGTTTTTT. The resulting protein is CASSQTPDEAGEKLFF.